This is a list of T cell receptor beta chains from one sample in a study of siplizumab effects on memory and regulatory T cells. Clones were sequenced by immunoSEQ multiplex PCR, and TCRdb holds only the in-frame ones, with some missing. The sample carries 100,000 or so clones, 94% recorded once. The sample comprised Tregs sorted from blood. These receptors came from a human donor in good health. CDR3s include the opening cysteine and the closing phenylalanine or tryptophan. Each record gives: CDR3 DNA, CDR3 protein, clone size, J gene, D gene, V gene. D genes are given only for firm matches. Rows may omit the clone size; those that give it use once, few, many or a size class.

TGTGCCAGCAGCCGCTCGGCGCTAGATACGCAGTATTTT,CASSRSALDTQYF,-,TRBJ2-3,-,TRBV7-3
TGTGCCAGCAGCTTCACAAGGTCTCAAGGGACTGAAGCTTTCTTT,CASSFTRSQGTEAFF,-,TRBJ1-1,-,TRBV7-9
TGTGCCAGCATGGCGTCGGCGAGGGGGCCCCAGCATTTT,CASMASARGPQHF,-,TRBJ1-5,-,TRBV6-6
TGTGCCAGCAGCTTAGGACTAGCGACGTTATTAACATGGACAGATACGCAGTATTTT,CASSLGLATLLTWTDTQYF,-,TRBJ2-3,TRBD2,TRBV7-9
TGTGCCAGCAGCTTAGGGCGGGTCGGGAGGCTCACAGATACGCAGTATTTT,CASSLGRVGRLTDTQYF,-,TRBJ2-3,TRBD2,TRBV7-9
TGTGCCAGCAGCCCACACGCGGGGGCGGGTGAGGACTACAATGAGCAGTTCTTC,CASSPHAGAGEDYNEQFF,-,TRBJ2-1,-,TRBV7-9
TGTGCCAGCAGGCTAGCGAATTGGGCCGCGGAGCTGTTTTTT,CASRLANWAAELFF,-,TRBJ2-2,-,TRBV6-6
TGTGCCAGCAGCCGGGACAGGGAATACGAAAAACTGTTTTTT,CASSRDREYEKLFF,-,TRBJ1-4,TRBD1,TRBV6-1
TGTGCCAGTAGCCCGAGATCAGGATTTTTGGGAAGCAATCAGCCCCAGCATTTT,CASSPRSGFLGSNQPQHF,-,TRBJ1-5,-,TRBV19
TGTGCCACCCTCTCGACAGGGTCTAGCTATGGCTACACCTTC,CATLSTGSSYGYTF,-,TRBJ1-2,TRBD1,TRBV6-1
TGTGCCTGGAGAACCGATCCTACAGATACGCAGTATTTT,CAWRTDPTDTQYF,-,TRBJ2-3,-,TRBV30
TGCGCCAGCAGCGAGGGATTTATGACTCATCAGACCCAGTACTTC,CASSEGFMTHQTQYF,-,TRBJ2-5,-,TRBV5-1
TGTGCCAGCAGCCGGGGGTCGGACTATTACAATGAGCAGTTCTTC,CASSRGSDYYNEQFF,-,TRBJ2-1,-,TRBV7-7
TGTGCCTGGAGTGTTGACAGTTATTCACCCCTCCACTTT,CAWSVDSYSPLHF,-,TRBJ1-6,-,TRBV30
TGTGCCACCCTCTCGGGGATTCAGGCGAACACTGAAGCTTTCTTT,CATLSGIQANTEAFF,-,TRBJ1-1,-,TRBV2
TGTGCCAGCAGTGAATCGGGCCTCGGGCCCCAGCATTTT,CASSESGLGPQHF,-,TRBJ1-5,-,TRBV6-1
TGCGCCAGCAGCTTGTTGGGGCCGGGACGACGAGGGGTCATTCAGTACTTC,CASSLLGPGRRGVIQYF,-,TRBJ2-4,-,TRBV5-1
TGTGCCAGCAGCCAGACATTTAGAAACACCCAGTACTTC,CASSQTFRNTQYF,-,TRBJ2-5,-,TRBV14
TGTGCCTGGAGTGTGGGGCCCAGCGGTAGTGCTTTCTTT,CAWSVGPSGSAFF,-,TRBJ1-1,-,TRBV30
TGTGCCAGCAATAGGAGGGGCAATCAGCCCCAGCATTTT,CASNRRGNQPQHF,-,TRBJ1-5,-,TRBV6-1
TGCGCCAGCAGCCAAGATGCCTCGGGGGCGTTCAACACTGAAGCTTTCTTT,CASSQDASGAFNTEAFF,-,TRBJ1-1,-,TRBV4-1
TGTGCCAGCAGCTTATCTGGACGGCAGCCCCAGCATTTT,CASSLSGRQPQHF,-,TRBJ1-5,-,TRBV5-6
TGCGCCAGCAGCCAAGATTGGGCCCCCGGACTAGCAGGCGAGCAGTACTTC,CASSQDWAPGLAGEQYF,-,TRBJ2-7,TRBD2,TRBV4-1
TGTGCCAGTAGTATAATAGTCATGCAGGGAGGCTATGGCTACACCTTC,CASSIIVMQGGYGYTF,-,TRBJ1-2,-,TRBV19
TGTGCCAGCAGCTTACAGGGAATCACCGGGGAGCTGTTTTTT,CASSLQGITGELFF,-,TRBJ2-2,-,TRBV11-3
TGCGCCAGCAGTCCGGGACCGGACACTGAAGCTTTCTTT,CASSPGPDTEAFF,-,TRBJ1-1,-,TRBV10-1
TGTGCCAGTACCGCACAGGGTGCAGTGGGGAATGAGCAGTTCTTC,CASTAQGAVGNEQFF,-,TRBJ2-1,-,TRBV19
TGCGCCAGCACTAATCGCTCCTACAATGAGCAGTTCTTC,CASTNRSYNEQFF,-,TRBJ2-1,-,TRBV5-1
TGTGCCAGCAGGCTGGACAGGTTTGAAGCTTTCTTT,CASRLDRFEAFF,-,TRBJ1-1,TRBD1,TRBV28
TGTGCCAGCAGCCCCGAGTGGGCAGGGGCAGATACGCAGTATTTT,CASSPEWAGADTQYF,-,TRBJ2-3,-,TRBV7-2
TGTGCCAGTACAGGGTCCAAAAACATTCAGTACTTC,CASTGSKNIQYF,-,TRBJ2-4,-,TRBV25-1
TGTGCCAGCAGGAGGAACCGCATCAATGAGCAGTTCTTC,CASRRNRINEQFF,-,TRBJ2-1,-,TRBV5-6
TGTGCCAGCAGTTTCGGACACTCTGGCGAGCAGTACTTC,CASSFGHSGEQYF,-,TRBJ2-7,-,TRBV28
TGTGCCAGCAGCTGGACTAGCGGGCCTTACGAGCAGTACTTC,CASSWTSGPYEQYF,-,TRBJ2-7,TRBD2,TRBV27
TGTGCCAGCAGTGGCTGGGAGGGGAACACCGGGGAGCTGTTTTTT,CASSGWEGNTGELFF,-,TRBJ2-2,TRBD2,TRBV2
TGCGCCAGCAGCCAAGCGGGAGTAGGAGTAGGCGAGCAGTACTTC,CASSQAGVGVGEQYF,-,TRBJ2-7,-,TRBV4-1
TGCGCCAGCAGCCTTCAGGGGGGGAACACCGGGGAGCTGTTTTTT,CASSLQGGNTGELFF,-,TRBJ2-2,-,TRBV5-1
TGTGCCAGCAGTTTAATGAGGGACTCGGAGGAGCAGTACTTC,CASSLMRDSEEQYF,-,TRBJ2-7,-,TRBV28
TGTGCCAGCTCCCGGGACAGTTTCAAAACCTACGAGCAGTACTTC,CASSRDSFKTYEQYF,-,TRBJ2-7,TRBD1,TRBV18
TGTGCCAGCAGTGAAACAGGTGACTACGAGCAGTACTTC,CASSETGDYEQYF,-,TRBJ2-7,-,TRBV6-1
TGTGCCACCCGGGACAGGGATTTCGAGCAGTACTTC,CATRDRDFEQYF,-,TRBJ2-7,TRBD1,TRBV19
TGTGCCTCCGGGAGGCGGGAGTCCCCAGATACGCAGTATTTT,CASGRRESPDTQYF,-,TRBJ2-3,TRBD2,TRBV10-3
TGTGCCAGCAGACGAGCACAGATCTTCACCGGGGAGCTGTTTTTT,CASRRAQIFTGELFF,-,TRBJ2-2,-,TRBV6-1
TGTGCCAGCAGCGCGCGACCAGTTAATTCACCCCTCCACTTT,CASSARPVNSPLHF,-,TRBJ1-6,-,TRBV9
TGCGCCAGCCGTGGGGGAGGAAACTACGAGCAGTACTTC,CASRGGGNYEQYF,-,TRBJ2-7,-,TRBV10-2
TGTGCCAGCACCCATAACGCAGGGGGTGGTGAGCAGTACTTC,CASTHNAGGGEQYF,-,TRBJ2-7,TRBD1,TRBV28
TGTGCCAGCTCCCGGGACAGGGGGATAGACGGGGAGCTGTTTTTT,CASSRDRGIDGELFF,once,TRBJ2-2,TRBD1,TRBV14
TGTGCCAGCAGCCAAGGGACCGTCCGGTACGCAGAGACCCAGTACTTC,CASSQGTVRYAETQYF,-,TRBJ2-5,-,TRBV7-9
TGTGCCAGTAGGTTTTTCGGGCCGGGGGATCAGCCCCAGCATTTT,CASRFFGPGDQPQHF,-,TRBJ1-5,-,TRBV19
TGTGCCAGCAGCAAAGGGAGTAGTTCTCAAAACATTCAGTACTTC,CASSKGSSSQNIQYF,-,TRBJ2-4,-,TRBV21-1
TGTGCCAGCAGTTACTCGGTCGTCGGGGGGTACGAGCAGTACTTC,CASSYSVVGGYEQYF,-,TRBJ2-7,TRBD2,TRBV6-5
TGTGCCAGCAGTTTACGCCCGTACCAAGAGACCCAGTACTTC,CASSLRPYQETQYF,-,TRBJ2-5,-,TRBV27
TGCAGCGTTACGACAGGGAATATTTACACTGAAGCTTTCTTT,CSVTTGNIYTEAFF,-,TRBJ1-1,TRBD1,TRBV29-1
TGCGCCAGCAGCTTGGACGCCTCTCCTCCTTCCTACGAGCAGTACTTC,CASSLDASPPSYEQYF,-,TRBJ2-7,-,TRBV5-1
TGTGCCAGCAGCCAAGTCGGGAGGGCCCTCGTCCAGCAGTTCTTC,CASSQVGRALVQQFF,once,TRBJ2-1,TRBD2,TRBV4-2